The rows below give T cell receptor beta chains drawn from one sample of a study of cytotoxic CD8 clonotypes in ibrutinib-treated CLL. Only in-frame clones appear in the TCRdb table, and some are missing; sequencing was by immunoSEQ multiplex PCR. Among a few hundred thousand clones, roughly 74% were seen once, and the ten largest hold 15%. The sequencing here drew on PBMCs, taken after 24 months of ibrutinib treatment. These receptors all stem from a human donor with chronic lymphocytic leukemia. CDR3s include the opening cysteine and the closing phenylalanine or tryptophan. D genes are given only for firm matches. Rows may omit the clone size; those that give it use once, few, many or a size class.

size	V	D	J	DNA	CDR3
NA	TRBV30	TRBD2	TRBJ2-1	TGTGCCTGGAAGTTAGCGGGACCTGAGCAGTTCTTC	CAWKLAGPEQFF
NA	TRBV14	TRBD1	TRBJ2-3	TGTGCCAGCAGCAAGGGACAGAACACAGATACGCAGTATTTT	CASSKGQNTDTQYF
few	TRBV27	TRBD1	TRBJ2-7	TGTGCCATCTGGGACAGGGTGGCGTGCGAGCAGTACTTC	CAIWDRVACEQYF
few	TRBV5-6	NA	TRBJ2-1	TGTGCCAGCAGCTTGGGCAATGAGCAGTTCTTC	CASSLGNEQFF
NA	TRBV9	NA	TRBJ2-1	TGTGCCAGCAGCGTAGGAGACCGGGATTATGAGCAGTTCTTC	CASSVGDRDYEQFF
NA	TRBV2	NA	TRBJ1-5	NA	CASSSGGYQPQHF
few	TRBV9	TRBD1	TRBJ1-1	TGTGCCAGCAGCGTAGCTCAAACAGGGGCTGAAGCTTTCTTT	CASSVAQTGAEAFF
NA	TRBV28	NA	TRBJ2-7	TGTGCCAGCAGTCTAGGACTGGGCGAGCAGTACTTC	CASSLGLGEQYF
NA	TRBV28	NA	TRBJ1-2	TGTGCCAGCAGTGCAGGGGAACATGGCTACACCTTC	CASSAGEHGYTF
NA	TRBV19	TRBD2	TRBJ2-1	TGTGCCAGTAGTATTTTCGGACTAGAGAGAGGAGAGAATGAGCAGTTCTTC	CASSIFGLERGENEQFF
NA	TRBV5-1	TRBD1	TRBJ1-1	TGCGCCAGCAGCACCGGACAGGGCGGGGGCACTGAAGCTTTCTTT	CASSTGQGGGTEAFF
NA	TRBV2	NA	TRBJ1-5	TGTGCCAGCAGGTCAGGGGTTAGCAATCAGCCCCAGCATTTT	CASRSGVSNQPQHF
NA	TRBV19	NA	TRBJ2-3	TGTGCCAGTAGTCCCCGCCCCGGGGCCCAAGGAGCAGATACGCAGTATTTT	CASSPRPGAQGADTQYF
NA	TRBV9	NA	TRBJ2-1	TGTGCCAGCAGCGTAGCGGATTTAAGGACTGAGCAGTTCTTC	CASSVADLRTEQFF
NA	TRBV4-2	NA	TRBJ2-7	TGTGCCAGCAGCCTGCGGGGCGGGACCTCCTACGAGCAGTACTTC	CASSLRGGTSYEQYF
NA	TRBV1	NA	TRBJ2-1	TGCACCAGCAGCCACGAAAACTCCGAGGCGCAGTTCTTC	CTSSHENSEAQFF
NA	TRBV9	NA	TRBJ2-1	TGTGCCAGCAGCGCCGCGGGAAGTAATGAGCAGTTCTTC	CASSAAGSNEQFF
NA	TRBV20-1	NA	TRBJ2-5	TGCAGTGCCCGACCCTTAGAGACCCAGTACTTC	CSARPLETQYF
NA	TRBV6-1	TRBD1	TRBJ2-1	TGTGCCAGCAGCGACAGGGCCTTATACAATGAGCAGTTCTTC	CASSDRALYNEQFF
NA	TRBV29-1	TRBD1	TRBJ2-7	TGCAGCGTTGAAGATGGCGGACAGGGGGCGCAAGAGCAGTACTTC	CSVEDGGQGAQEQYF
few	TRBV4-3	NA	TRBJ2-2	TGCGCCAGCAGCATTAGGCTAGCGAACACCGGGGAGCTGTTTTTT	CASSIRLANTGELFF
NA	TRBV27	TRBD1	TRBJ2-7	TGTGCCAGCAGTCACGCCTCATTCGACAGGGGGCGCGACTCCTACGAGCAGTACTTC	CASSHASFDRGRDSYEQYF
few	TRBV7-9	NA	TRBJ2-7	TGTGCCAGCCTTGGAGGGGAGTACGAGCAGTACTTC	CASLGGEYEQYF
NA	TRBV7-2	TRBD1	TRBJ1-2	TGTGCCAGCAGCTCCCCCGGGACAGGGTTTGGCTACACCTTC	CASSSPGTGFGYTF
NA	TRBV4-2	NA	TRBJ2-7	TGTGCCAGCAGCCAAGCTCATAGCTACGAGCAGTACTTC	CASSQAHSYEQYF
NA	TRBV6-6	TRBD2	TRBJ2-1	TGTGCCAGCAGTACAGAGGGACTAGCGGGCCAGGGTGAGCAGTTCTTC	CASSTEGLAGQGEQFF